Following are 29 T cell receptor beta chains from one sample sequenced in a study of tumor-infiltrating lymphocytes in primary liver carcinoma. The blood RNA (from unsorted whole blood) was obtained, and germline DNA was also extracted. TCR beta cDNA was made from roughly 450 ng total RNA with a constant-region primer. Researchers made the TCR beta libraries by running three nested multiplex PCR rounds with slightly modified ARM-PCR. It was with TRBV1-TRBV30 forward primers and a C-beta reverse primer that the first two PCR rounds were run, at approximately 9 cycles each. TCRdb re-derived calls from the multiplex PCR reads in MiXCR, one entry per CDR3 protein. The sample records about 310,000 distinct CDR3 sequences, about 60% being singletons. The sequenced sample was peripheral blood. The receptor source for this set is a man aged 40-55 years with primary liver carcinoma and hepatitis B virus infection.

Regarding this clonotype: The conserved final phenylalanine or tryptophan is absent from the CDR3, which likely points to a read error. This rearrangement joins TRBV11-3 to TRBJ2-1, with 7 nucleotides matching TRBD2. The V gene end was trimmed by 5 bases and the J gene end by 4 bases; junction bases not matched to a gene: 2. Germline V gene data show CDR1 as SGHNT and CDR2 as YENEEA. The CDR3 loop spans 13 amino acids. The CDR3 loop is CASSPGLYNEQFM. For the CDR3, the DNA is TGTGCCAGCAGCCCGGGACTATACAATGAGCAGTTCATG.

This clonotype has a handful of counts. The genes are TRBV18 and TRBJ1-1, with TRBD1 identical over 7 bases. Germline V gene lookup returns CDR1 KGHSH and CDR2 LQKENI. The V and J ends lost 9 bases and 1 base, in that order; junction bases with no gene match: 5. This CDR3 comprises 13 residues. CDR3 in amino acids: CASTGQSNTEAFF. The CDR3 nucleotides read TGTGCCAGTACGGGACAGTCGAACACTGAAGCTTTCTTT.

The table lists this clonotype with a count of one. One end of the junction is discordant with germline, which a read error may explain. The CDR3: CASSQVAPGTGGLFF. The CDR3 coding sequence is TGCGCCAGCAGCCAAGTCGCCCCCGGGACCGGGGGGCTGTTTTTT. The V and J genes are TRBV4-1 and TRBJ2-2, with D perhaps TRBD2 (6 bases). The CDR3 is 15 amino acids. Germline lookup yields CDR1 MGHRA and CDR2 YSYEKL.

In regard to this clonotype: A much larger clone lies a single base off, so this may be a read error. As the CDR3 is not closed by the conserved phenylalanine or tryptophan, this likely results from a read error. The V gene is TRBV19, the J gene TRBJ2-7; TRBD2 aligns across 12 bases. V dropped 2 bases and J dropped 9; count of bases not matched to a gene: 8. The CDR3 runs to 15 residues. In germline, CDR1 is LNHDA, CDR2 SQIVND (reference sequence). CDR3 sequence: CASSITGTSGSVQYL. In DNA form, the CDR3 reads TGTGCCAGTAGTATAACCGGGACTAGCGGGTCGGTGCAGTACCTC.

Worth noting for this clonotype: The junction differs from germline at one of its ends, possibly a read error. The genes are TRBV4-2 and TRBJ2-7, with no clear D. This CDR3 is 14 amino acids long. The V gene's germline CDR1 is LGHNA and CDR2 YNFKEQ. The CDR3 region is CASSQSGLGYERYF. The CDR3 DNA follows: TGTGCCAGCAGCCAATCGGGTTTGGGTTACGAGCGGTACTTC.

Note on this clonotype: A much bigger clone sits one base away, suggesting this may be a read error. The chain couples TRBV4-1 to TRBJ2-1, with TRBD1 matching over 7 bases. CDR3 length: 14 residues. Germline V CDR1 and CDR2: MGHRA, YSYEKL. Trimming took 4 bases from V and 6 from J; bases not matched to a gene: 6. CDR3 nucleotide sequence: TGCGCCAGCAGCCCGGAACAGGGGACCAATGAGCAGTTCTTC. Its translation: CASSPEQGTNEQFF.

Worth noting for this clonotype: A junction boundary mismatches the germline segment, possibly from a read error. The gene calls are TRBV11-2 and TRBJ2-6; weak D call: TRBD1 (5 bases). Germline lookup yields CDR1 SGHAT and CDR2 FQNNGV. The CDR3 has 15 residues. CDR3 residues: CASSLNKAGANVLTF. Written as DNA, the CDR3 is TGTGCCAGCAGCTTAAATAAGGCTGGGGCCAACGTCCTAACTTTC.

V gene TRBV4-1 combines with J gene TRBJ2-3; D perhaps matches TRBD2 (5 bases). Trimming took 1 base from V and 5 from J, leaving 16 bases between them. There are 16 residues in the CDR3. The germline V gene encodes CDR1 MGHRA and CDR2 YSYEKL. As DNA, the CDR3 is TGCGCCAGCAGCCAAGCGCGGTCGGGAAGTATAGATACGCAGTATTTT. Amino acid sequence: CASSQARSGSIDTQYF.

On this clonotype: Germline is not matched at one junction end, which may reflect a read error. The J gene is TRBJ2-3, the V gene TRBV7-8, with 8 nucleotides matching TRBD2. Germline loops: CDR1 SGHVS, CDR2 FQNEAQ. This CDR3 is built from 20 residues. This chain's CDR3 is CTSRLSTPRQTSESTDTQYF. In DNA, the CDR3 is TGTACCAGCAGACTAAGCACCCCCCGACAGACTAGCGAAAGCACAGATACGCAGTATTTT.

The chain employs TRBV29-1 and TRBJ2-7; D not resolved. Germline CDR1 and CDR2: SQVTM and ANQGSEA. The CDR3 is made up of 12 amino acids. CDR3 in amino acids: CSVSRSSYEQYF. CDR3 bases: TGCAGTGTTAGCCGAAGCTCCTACGAGCAGTACTTC.

The V and J genes are TRBV4-2 and TRBJ2-5, with 11 bases lining up with TRBD2. The J segment lost 5 bases and the V segment lost 3 bases, leaving 14 bases of the junction unmatched. This CDR3 is 18 amino acids long. Per the germline V gene, CDR1 is LGHNA and CDR2 is YNFKEQ. CDR3 loop: CASSHATTSGSGGETQYF. Here the CDR3 DNA reads TGTGCCAGCAGCCACGCCACAACTAGCGGGAGCGGGGGGGAGACCCAGTACTTC.

This clonotype was seen ten or more times. The chain recombines TRBV6-2 or TRBV6-3 with TRBJ2-2; D not certain. The germline V gene has CDR1 MNHEY and CDR2 SVGEGT. Trimming removed 3 bases from V and 0 bases from J, with 14 bases in between. There are 17 residues in the CDR3. DNA of the CDR3: TGTGCCAGCAGTTATTCTGTTGGGTCGGCGAACACCGGGGAGCTGTTTTTT. It specifies CASSYSVGSANTGELFF.

This clonotype turned up a few times. CDR3 sequence (DNA): TGCGCCAGCAGCTTGGAGGCCCCAGGGTTTCCTGAAGCTTTCTTT. Translation: CASSLEAPGFPEAFF. The rearrangement links TRBV5-1 to TRBJ1-1; tentative D call: TRBD1 (5 bases). The V end lost 0 bases, the J end lost 6 bases, and 15 bases lay between the germline ends. CDR1 SGHRS and CDR2 YFSETQ come from the germline V gene. The CDR3 is made up of 15 amino acids.

As concerns this clonotype: Being one base from a much bigger clone, this may be a read error. The J gene is TRBJ2-1, the V gene TRBV4-3; no clear D gene. The CDR3 is 12 amino acids. In germline, CDR1 is LGHNA, CDR2 YSLEER. The DNA of the CDR3 is TGCTCCAGCAGCCCAGCCCACAATGAGCAGTTCTTC. Encoded protein: CSSSPAHNEQFF.

This clonotype was picked up a small number of times. The chain joins TRBV5-6 to TRBJ2-6, with D tentatively TRBD2 (6 bases). The V gene's germline CDR1 is SGHDT and CDR2 YYEEEE. This CDR3 has 17 residues. V gave up 5 bases and J gave up 0 bases, with 15 bases separating them. Written as DNA, the CDR3 is TGTGCCAGCAGTTTTGGGACTGGCGGCTCTGGGGCCAACGTCCTGACTTTC. It codes for CASSFGTGGSGANVLTF.

This chain connects TRBV30 to TRBJ2-1; D is perhaps TRBD1 or TRBD2 (6 bases each). The germline CDR1 and CDR2 sequences are GTSNPN and SVGIG (reference sequence). This CDR3 comprises 15 residues. V shed 2 bases and J shed 0 bases, with 11 bases lying between them. The CDR3 DNA sequence: TGTGCCTGGAGTATGGGGGGCTTCTCCTACAATGAGCAGTTCTTC. Amino acids: CAWSMGGFSYNEQFF.

Points on this clonotype: The junction departs from the called germline gene at one end, perhaps through a read error. The V gene is TRBV28, the J gene TRBJ2-1; possibly TRBD1 or TRBD2 for D (6 bases each). CDR1 MDHEN and CDR2 SYDVKM come from the germline V gene. The CDR3 has 12 residues. DNA for the CDR3: TGTGACAGCCGGGGGCCCTACAATGAGCAGTTCTTC. This encodes CDSRGPYNEQFF.

The table lists this clonotype with many counts. The chain couples TRBV5-4 to TRBJ2-5, with D tentatively TRBD1 (6 bases). The CDR3 has 13 residues. The V end was cut by 3 bases, the J end by 4 bases, with 10 bases between. Germline CDR1 SGHNT, CDR2 YYREEE (reference sequence). CDR3: CASSSNRVETQYF. In DNA form, the CDR3 reads TGTGCCAGCAGCTCTAACAGGGTAGAGACCCAGTACTTC.

This clonotype was detected only a few times. The rearrangement links TRBV25-1 to TRBJ2-6, with 11 bases aligning to TRBD1. The length of the CDR3 is 17 residues. CDR1 is MGHDK, CDR2 SYGVNS, per germline. V lost 5 bases, J lost 0 bases, and 3 bases stayed unmatched. DNA for the CDR3: TGTGCCAGCAGTCTTGGGACAGGGGGCTCTGGGGCCAACGTCCTGACTTTC. The encoded protein is CASSLGTGGSGANVLTF.

This clonotype was recorded at least ten times. This chain links TRBV6-1 with TRBJ2-5, with 12 bases identical to TRBD2. Losses at the gene ends were 3 bases for V and 5 bases for J; bases not matched to a gene: 7. Germline loops: CDR1 MNHNS, CDR2 SASEGT. CDR3 size: 16 residues. The CDR3 loop is CASSDPTSGSMETQYF. In DNA, the CDR3 is TGTGCCAGCAGTGATCCGACTAGCGGGAGTATGGAGACCCAGTACTTC.

The CDR3 sequence is CASRMTSGTYEQYF. Here the CDR3 DNA reads TGCGCCAGCAGGATGACTAGCGGGACCTACGAGCAGTACTTC. The chain links TRBV5-1 to TRBJ2-7; 11 nucleotides agree with TRBD2. Trimming took 5 bases from V and 2 from J; bases not matched to a gene: 3. The germline CDR1 and CDR2 sequences are SGHRS and YFSETQ. The CDR3 contains 14 residues.

This clonotype was picked up many times. The genes are TRBV12-3 or TRBV12-4 and TRBJ1-1, with D uncertain. The CDR3 is 13 residues long. Trimming shortened V by 5 bases and J by 1 base, and 8 bases separated the two germline ends. The CDR3 loop is CASSVTENTEAFF. The CDR3 DNA sequence: TGTGCCAGCAGTGTTACAGAGAACACTGAAGCTTTCTTT.

In this sample, this clonotype turned up a few times. This may be a read error: a much more frequent sequence differs by one nucleotide. The rearrangement uses TRBV6-5 and TRBJ2-2; D is unresolved. Germline CDR1 reads MNHEY; CDR2 reads SVGAGI. The CDR3 loop spans 12 amino acids. V was shortened by 6 bases and J by 4 bases, with 6 bases between the two germline ends. The CDR3 region is CASRPFTGELFF. The CDR3 DNA sequence: TGTGCCAGCAGACCATTCACCGGGGAGCTGTTTTTT.

In the case of this clonotype: Possible read error: a much larger clone is one base away. This chain links TRBV4-1 with TRBJ1-2; D may be TRBD1 (5 bases). This CDR3 spans 14 amino acids. Germline loops: CDR1 MGHRA, CDR2 YSYEKL. DNA of the CDR3: TGCGCCAGCAGCCTCACACAAGGGGTATATGGCTACATCTTC. This encodes CASSLTQGVYGYIF.

This clonotype has only a few counts. This chain connects TRBV2 to TRBJ1-2; tentative D call: TRBD1 (5 bases). V dropped 3 bases and J dropped 6 bases, with 11 bases sitting between them. Germline CDR1 is SNHLY and CDR2 is FYNNEI. This CDR3 has 13 amino acids. In DNA, the CDR3 is TGTGCCAGCAGTGACAGGGAAAGGCATGGCTACACCTTC. Residues: CASSDRERHGYTF.

In its sample, this clonotype was seen a few times. The J gene is TRBJ1-5, the V gene TRBV28; D is unresolved. The germline V and J ends were trimmed by 6 bases and 9 bases, with 9 bases remaining between them. This CDR3 region has 11 residues. Germline CDR1 is MDHEN and CDR2 is SYDVKM. The CDR3 DNA reads TGTGCCAGCAGGACCACCCCGCCCCAGCATTTT. It codes for CASRTTPPQHF.

Comment on this clonotype: A read error is likely, as this CDR3 ends without the conserved phenylalanine or tryptophan. The chain has TRBV29-1 and TRBJ2-7; a possible D gene is TRBD1 (6 bases). Germline values: CDR1 SQVTM, CDR2 ANQGSEA. There are 14 residues in the CDR3. V lost 4 bases and J lost 2, with 15 bases in between. The CDR3 here is CSVVGTRGTYEQYL. CDR3 in DNA: TGCAGCGTTGTTGGGACAAGGGGCACCTACGAGCAGTACCTC.

As for this clonotype: At one of its ends the junction is not consistent with the germline gene, which may arise from a read error. The V gene is TRBV5-6, the J gene TRBJ1-2, with TRBD1 as a possible D gene (6 bases). The CDR3 spans 14 residues. Per the germline V gene, CDR1 is SGHDT and CDR2 is YYEEEE. CDR3: CASSMGTPNYSYTF. CDR3 DNA: TGTGCCAGCAGCATGGGGACACCGAACTATAGCTACACCTTC.

This clonotype was observed at least ten times. This chain uses TRBV12-3 or TRBV12-4 with TRBJ2-2, with 8 bases identical to TRBD1. The V and J ends lost 4 bases and 5 bases, in that order; junction bases with no gene match: 6. The CDR3 has 15 residues. The CDR3 reads CASSWNTGGTGELFF. In DNA form, the CDR3 reads TGTGCCAGCAGTTGGAACACAGGGGGTACCGGGGAGCTGTTTTTT.